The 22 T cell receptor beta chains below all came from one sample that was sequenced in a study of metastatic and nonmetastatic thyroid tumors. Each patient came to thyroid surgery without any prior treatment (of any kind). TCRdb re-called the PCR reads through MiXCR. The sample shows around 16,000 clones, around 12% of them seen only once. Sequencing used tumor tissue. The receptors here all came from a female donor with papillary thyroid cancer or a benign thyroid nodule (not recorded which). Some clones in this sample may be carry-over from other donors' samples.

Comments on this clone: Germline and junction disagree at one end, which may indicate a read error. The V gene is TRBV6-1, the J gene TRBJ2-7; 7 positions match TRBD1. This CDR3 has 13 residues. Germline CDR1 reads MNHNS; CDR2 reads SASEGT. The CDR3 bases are TGTGCCAGCAGCCGGACAGGCCCCTACGATCAGTACTTC. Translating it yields CASSRTGPYDQYF.

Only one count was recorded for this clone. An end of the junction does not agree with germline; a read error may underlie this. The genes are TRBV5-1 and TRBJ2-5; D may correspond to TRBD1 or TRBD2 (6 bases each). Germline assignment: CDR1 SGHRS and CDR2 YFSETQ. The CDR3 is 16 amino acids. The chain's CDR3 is CASEAWGALQGETQYF. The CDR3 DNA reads TGCGCCAGCGAGGCATGGGGGGCCCTCCAAGGGGAGACACAGTACTTC.

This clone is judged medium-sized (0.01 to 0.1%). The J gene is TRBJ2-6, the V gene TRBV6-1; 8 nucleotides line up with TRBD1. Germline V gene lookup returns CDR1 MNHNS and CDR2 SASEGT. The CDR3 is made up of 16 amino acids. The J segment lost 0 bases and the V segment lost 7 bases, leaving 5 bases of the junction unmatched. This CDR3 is CASTGGAPSGANVLTF. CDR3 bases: TGTGCCAGCACAGGGGGCGCTCCCTCTGGGGCCAACGTCCTGACTTTC.

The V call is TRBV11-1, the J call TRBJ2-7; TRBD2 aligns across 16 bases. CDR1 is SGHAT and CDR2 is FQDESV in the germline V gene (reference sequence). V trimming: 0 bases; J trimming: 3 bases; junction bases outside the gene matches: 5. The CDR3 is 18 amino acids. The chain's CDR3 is CASSLAGLAGGPSYEQYF. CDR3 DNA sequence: TGTGCCAGCAGCTTAGCGGGACTAGCGGGGGGGCCGAGCTACGAGCAGTACTTC.

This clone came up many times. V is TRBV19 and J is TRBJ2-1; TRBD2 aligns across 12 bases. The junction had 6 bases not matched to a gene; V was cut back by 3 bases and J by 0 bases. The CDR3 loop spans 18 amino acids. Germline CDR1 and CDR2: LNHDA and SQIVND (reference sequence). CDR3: CASSIGLAGGSSYNEQFF. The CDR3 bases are TGTGCCAGTAGTATCGGGCTAGCGGGGGGGAGCTCCTACAATGAGCAGTTCTTC.

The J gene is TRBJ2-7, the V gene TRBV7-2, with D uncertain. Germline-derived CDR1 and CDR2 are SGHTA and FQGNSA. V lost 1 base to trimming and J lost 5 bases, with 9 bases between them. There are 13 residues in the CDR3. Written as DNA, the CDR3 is TGTGCCAGCAGCTTAGTATTCGGCGACGAGCAGTACTTC. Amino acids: CASSLVFGDEQYF.

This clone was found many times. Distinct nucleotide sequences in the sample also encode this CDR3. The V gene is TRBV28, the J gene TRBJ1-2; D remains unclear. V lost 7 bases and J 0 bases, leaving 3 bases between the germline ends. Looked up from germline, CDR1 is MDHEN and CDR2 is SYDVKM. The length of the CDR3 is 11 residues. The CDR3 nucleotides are TGTGCCAGCACCTCTAACTATGGCTACACCTTC. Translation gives CASTSNYGYTF.

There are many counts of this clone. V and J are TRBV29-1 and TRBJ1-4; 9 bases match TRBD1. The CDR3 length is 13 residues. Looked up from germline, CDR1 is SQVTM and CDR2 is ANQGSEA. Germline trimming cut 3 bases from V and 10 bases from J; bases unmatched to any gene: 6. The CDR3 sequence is CSVERDREGKLFF. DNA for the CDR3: TGCAGCGTTGAGAGGGACAGGGAAGGAAAACTGTTTTTT.

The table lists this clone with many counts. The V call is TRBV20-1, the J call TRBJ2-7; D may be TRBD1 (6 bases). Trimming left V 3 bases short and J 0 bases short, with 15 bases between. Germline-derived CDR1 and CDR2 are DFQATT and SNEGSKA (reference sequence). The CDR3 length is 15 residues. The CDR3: CSASGAGVPSYEQYF. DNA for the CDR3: TGCAGTGCTAGCGGGGCAGGGGTCCCCTCCTACGAGCAGTACTTC.

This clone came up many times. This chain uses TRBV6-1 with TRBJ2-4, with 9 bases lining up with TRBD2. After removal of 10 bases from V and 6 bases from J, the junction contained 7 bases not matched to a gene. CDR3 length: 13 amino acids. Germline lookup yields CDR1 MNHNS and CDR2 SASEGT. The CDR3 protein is CATRVAGANIQYF. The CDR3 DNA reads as TGTGCCACCAGGGTAGCGGGAGCAAACATTCAGTACTTC.

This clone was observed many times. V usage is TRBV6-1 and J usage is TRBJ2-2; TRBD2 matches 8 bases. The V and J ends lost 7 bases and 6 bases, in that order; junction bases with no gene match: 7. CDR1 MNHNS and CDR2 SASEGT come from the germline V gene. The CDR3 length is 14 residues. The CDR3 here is CASKLTGGSGELFF. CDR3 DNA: TGTGCCAGCAAGCTTACGGGAGGGTCCGGGGAGCTGTTTTTT.

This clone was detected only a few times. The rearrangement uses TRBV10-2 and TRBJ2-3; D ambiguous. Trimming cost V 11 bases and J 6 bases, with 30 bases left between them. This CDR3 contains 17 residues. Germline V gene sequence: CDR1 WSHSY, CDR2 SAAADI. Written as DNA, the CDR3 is TGCGCCGCCCGACCTCCAACGGCTAGAGGATACACTGATACGCAGTATTTT. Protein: CAARPPTARGYTDTQYF.

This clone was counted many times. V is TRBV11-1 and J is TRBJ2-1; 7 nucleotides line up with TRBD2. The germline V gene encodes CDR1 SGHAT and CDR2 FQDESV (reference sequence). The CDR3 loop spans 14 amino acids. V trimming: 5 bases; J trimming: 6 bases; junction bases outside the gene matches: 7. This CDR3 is CASSLGLEGNEQFF. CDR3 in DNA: TGTGCCAGCAGCCTCGGACTAGAGGGCAATGAGCAGTTCTTC.

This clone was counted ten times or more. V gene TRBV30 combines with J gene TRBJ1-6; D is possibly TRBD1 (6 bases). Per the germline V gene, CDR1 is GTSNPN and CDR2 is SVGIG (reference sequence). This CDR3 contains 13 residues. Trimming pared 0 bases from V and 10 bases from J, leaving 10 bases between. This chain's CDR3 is CAWSVQGGSPLHF. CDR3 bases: TGTGCCTGGAGTGTACAGGGAGGGTCACCCCTCCACTTT. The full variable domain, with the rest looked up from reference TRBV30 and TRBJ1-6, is SQTIHQWPATLVQPVGSPLSLECTVEGTSNPNLYWYRQAAGRGLQLLFYSVGIGQISSEVPQNLSASRPQDRQFILSSKKLLLSDSGFYLCAWSVQGGSPLHFGNGTRLTVT.

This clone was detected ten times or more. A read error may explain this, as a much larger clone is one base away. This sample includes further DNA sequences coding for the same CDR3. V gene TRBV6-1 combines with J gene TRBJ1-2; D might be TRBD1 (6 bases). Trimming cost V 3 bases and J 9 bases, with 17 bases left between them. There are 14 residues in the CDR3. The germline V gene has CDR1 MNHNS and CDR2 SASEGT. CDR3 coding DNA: TGTGCCAGCAGTGAGGTGGGACAAGGAACTAGCTACACCTTC. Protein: CASSEVGQGTSYTF.

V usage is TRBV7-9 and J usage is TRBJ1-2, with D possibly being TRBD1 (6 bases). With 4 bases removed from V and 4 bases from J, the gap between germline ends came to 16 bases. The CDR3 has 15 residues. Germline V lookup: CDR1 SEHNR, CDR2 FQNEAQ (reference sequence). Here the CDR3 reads CASSSQSGGVYGYTF. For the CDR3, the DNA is TGTGCCAGCAGCTCGCAAAGTGGGGGCGTCTATGGCTACACCTTC.

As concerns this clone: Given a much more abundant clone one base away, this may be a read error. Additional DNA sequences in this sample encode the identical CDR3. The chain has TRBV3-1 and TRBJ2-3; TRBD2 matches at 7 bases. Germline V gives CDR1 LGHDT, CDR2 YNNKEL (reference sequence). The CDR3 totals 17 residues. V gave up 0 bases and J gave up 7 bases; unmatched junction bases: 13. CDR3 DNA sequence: TGTGCCAGCAGCCAAGATACGGCGGGAGAGGTTGGGCATACGCAGTATTTT. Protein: CASSQDTAGEVGHTQYF.

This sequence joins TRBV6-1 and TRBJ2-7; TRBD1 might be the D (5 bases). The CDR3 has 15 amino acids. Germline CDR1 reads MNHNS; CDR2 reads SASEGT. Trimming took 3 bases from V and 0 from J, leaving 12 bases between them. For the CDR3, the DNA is TGTGCCAGCAGTGATTCCCTCGACAGCTCCTACGAGCAGTACTTC. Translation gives CASSDSLDSSYEQYF.

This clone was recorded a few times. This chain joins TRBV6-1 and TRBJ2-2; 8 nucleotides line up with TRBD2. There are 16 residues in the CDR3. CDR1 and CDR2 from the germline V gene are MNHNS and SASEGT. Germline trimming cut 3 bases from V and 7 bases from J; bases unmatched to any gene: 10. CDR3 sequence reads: CASSDIGRAGSGELFF. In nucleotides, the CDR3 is TGTGCCAGCAGTGACATCGGGAGGGCCGGTAGCGGGGAGCTGTTTTTT.

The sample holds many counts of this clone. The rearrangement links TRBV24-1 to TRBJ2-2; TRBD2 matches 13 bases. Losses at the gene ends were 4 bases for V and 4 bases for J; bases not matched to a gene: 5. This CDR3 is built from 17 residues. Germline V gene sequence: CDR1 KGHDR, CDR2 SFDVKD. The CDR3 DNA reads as TGTGCCACCAGTGACCGACTAGCGGGGGGCCGCACCGGGGAGCTGTTTTTT. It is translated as CATSDRLAGGRTGELFF.

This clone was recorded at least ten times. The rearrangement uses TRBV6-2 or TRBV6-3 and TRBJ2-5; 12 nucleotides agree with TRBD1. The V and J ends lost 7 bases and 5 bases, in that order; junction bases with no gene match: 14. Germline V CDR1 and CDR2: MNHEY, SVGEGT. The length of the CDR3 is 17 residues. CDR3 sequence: CASTSSPGTGGAETQYF. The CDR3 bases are TGTGCCAGCACCTCAAGCCCAGGGACAGGGGGCGCGGAGACCCAGTACTTC.

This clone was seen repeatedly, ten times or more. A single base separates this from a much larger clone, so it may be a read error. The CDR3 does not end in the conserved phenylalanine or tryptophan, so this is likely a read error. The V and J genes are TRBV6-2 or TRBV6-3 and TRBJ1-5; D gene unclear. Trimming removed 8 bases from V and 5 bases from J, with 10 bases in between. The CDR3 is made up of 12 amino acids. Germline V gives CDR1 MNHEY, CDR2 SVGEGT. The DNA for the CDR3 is TGTGCCAGCTCGCAGCCTTATCAGCCCCAGCATTCT. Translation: CASSQPYQPQHS.